This T cell receptor beta chain was found in a study of blood T cells in healthy people across ages. Then a second PCR, running roughly 7 to 11 cycles, was carried out with a sample-barcoded 5' primer and a J-beta primer mix. All cDNA molecules were each tagged by a template-switch adaptor with 12 random nucleotides. TCRdb redid the calling of the 5' RACE reads with MiXCR, one entry per CDR3 protein. The repertoire includes 800,000 to 950,000 distinct CDR3 sequences, around 36% of them detected once, and 10% to 15% sits in the top ten. The study isolated at least 6 million PBMCs from each sample. Each sample provided at least 5 micrograms of extracted total RNA. CDR1 and CDR2 from the germline V gene are DFQATT and SNEGSKA (reference sequence). The CDR3 is made up of 14 amino acids. V was clipped by 5 bases and J by 1 base, with 13 bases between them.

The receptor was derived from a man aged 18-30 years in good health. Sample: blood. The genes are TRBV20-1 and TRBJ2-3; tentatively, D is TRBD1 or TRBD2 (6 bases each). The CDR3 sequence is CSAPRDTRTDTQYF. The CDR3 DNA is TGCAGTGCTCCGCGGGACACACGCACAGATACGCAGTATTTT.